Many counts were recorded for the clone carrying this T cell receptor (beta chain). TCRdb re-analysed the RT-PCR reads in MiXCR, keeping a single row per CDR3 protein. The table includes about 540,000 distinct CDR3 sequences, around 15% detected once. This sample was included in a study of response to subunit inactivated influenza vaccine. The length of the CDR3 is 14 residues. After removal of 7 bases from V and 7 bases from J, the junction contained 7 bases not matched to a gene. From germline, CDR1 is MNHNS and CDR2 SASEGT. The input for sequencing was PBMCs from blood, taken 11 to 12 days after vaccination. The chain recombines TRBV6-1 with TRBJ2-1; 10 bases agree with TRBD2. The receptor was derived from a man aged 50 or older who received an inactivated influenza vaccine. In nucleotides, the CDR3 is TGTGCCAGCACCCGAGCGGGGGGGCTGAATGAGCAGTTCTTC. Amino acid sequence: CASTRAGGLNEQFF.